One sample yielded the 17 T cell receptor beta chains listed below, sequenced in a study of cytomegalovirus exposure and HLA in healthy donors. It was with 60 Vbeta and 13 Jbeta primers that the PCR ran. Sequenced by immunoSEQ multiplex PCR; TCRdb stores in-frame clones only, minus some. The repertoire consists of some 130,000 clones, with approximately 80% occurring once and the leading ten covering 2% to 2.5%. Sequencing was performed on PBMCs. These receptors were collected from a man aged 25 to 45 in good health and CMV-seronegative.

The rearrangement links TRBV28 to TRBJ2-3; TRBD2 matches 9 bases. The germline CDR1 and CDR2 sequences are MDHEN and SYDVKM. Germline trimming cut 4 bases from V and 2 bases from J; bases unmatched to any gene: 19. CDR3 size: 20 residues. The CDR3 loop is CASSYAGRLAATENTDTQYF. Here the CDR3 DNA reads TGTGCCAGCAGTTACGCGGGGCGACTAGCGGCGACGGAAAACACAGATACGCAGTATTTT.

The CDR3 DNA is TGCGCCAGCAGCTTGTGGGCGGGAGGTGCCTATGAGCAGTTCTTC. Its protein is CASSLWAGGAYEQFF. The chain links TRBV5-1 to TRBJ2-1, with 8 positions matching TRBD2. This CDR3 comprises 15 residues. The germline V gene has CDR1 SGHRS and CDR2 YFSETQ. V lost 1 base and J lost 8; bases outside the gene matches: 8.

The CDR3 loop reads CASSSRQGAYEQYF. In DNA form, the CDR3 reads TGTGCCAGCAGCTCACGACAGGGGGCGTACGAGCAGTACTTC. The chain recombines TRBV5-6 with TRBJ2-7, with 10 positions matching TRBD1. Trimming took 3 bases from V and 4 from J; bases not matched to a gene: 4. The CDR3 is 14 residues long. Germline-derived CDR1 and CDR2 are SGHDT and YYEEEE.

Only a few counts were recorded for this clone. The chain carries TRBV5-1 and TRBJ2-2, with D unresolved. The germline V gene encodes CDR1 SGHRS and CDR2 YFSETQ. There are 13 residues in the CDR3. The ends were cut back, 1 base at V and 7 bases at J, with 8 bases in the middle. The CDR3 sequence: CASSLTEHGELFF. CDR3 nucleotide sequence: TGCGCCAGCAGCTTGACCGAACACGGGGAGCTGTTTTTT.

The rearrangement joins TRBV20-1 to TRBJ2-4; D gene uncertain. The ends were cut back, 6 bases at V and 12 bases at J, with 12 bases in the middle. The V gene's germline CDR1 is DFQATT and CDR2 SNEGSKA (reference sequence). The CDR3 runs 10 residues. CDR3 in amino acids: CSAAPFSQYF. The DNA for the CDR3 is TGCAGTGCCGCACCCTTCAGTCAGTACTTC.

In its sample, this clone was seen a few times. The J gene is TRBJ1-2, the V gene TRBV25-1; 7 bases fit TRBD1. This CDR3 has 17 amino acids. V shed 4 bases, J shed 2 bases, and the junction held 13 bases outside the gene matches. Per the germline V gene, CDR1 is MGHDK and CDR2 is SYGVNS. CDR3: CASSVATGQDLNYGYTF. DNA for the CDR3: TGTGCCAGCAGTGTGGCCACCGGACAGGACCTCAACTATGGCTACACCTTC.

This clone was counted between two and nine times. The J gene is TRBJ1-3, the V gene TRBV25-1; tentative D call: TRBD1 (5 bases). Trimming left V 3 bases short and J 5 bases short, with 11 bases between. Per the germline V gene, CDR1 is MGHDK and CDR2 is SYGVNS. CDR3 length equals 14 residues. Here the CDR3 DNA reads TGTGCCAGCAGTGATGGAGGGGAGAGAAACACCATATATTTT. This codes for CASSDGGERNTIYF.

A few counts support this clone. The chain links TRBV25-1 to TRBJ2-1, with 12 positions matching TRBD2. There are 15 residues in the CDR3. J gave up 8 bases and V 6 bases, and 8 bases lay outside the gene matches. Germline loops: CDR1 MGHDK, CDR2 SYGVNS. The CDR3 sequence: CASSPLAGGPHEQFF. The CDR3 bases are TGTGCCAGCAGCCCTCTAGCGGGAGGGCCTCATGAGCAGTTCTTC.

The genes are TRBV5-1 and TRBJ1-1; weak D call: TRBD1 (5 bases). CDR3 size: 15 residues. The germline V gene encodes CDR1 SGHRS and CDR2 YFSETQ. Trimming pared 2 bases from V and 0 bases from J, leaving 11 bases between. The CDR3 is CASSFRDRMNTEAFF. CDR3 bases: TGCGCCAGCAGCTTCAGGGATAGAATGAACACTGAAGCTTTCTTT.

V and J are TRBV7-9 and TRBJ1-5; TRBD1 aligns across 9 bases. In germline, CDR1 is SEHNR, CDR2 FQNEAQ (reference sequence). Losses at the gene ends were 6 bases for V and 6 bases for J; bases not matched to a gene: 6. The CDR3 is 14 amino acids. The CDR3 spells CASSSQTGGQPQHF. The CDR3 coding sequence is TGTGCCAGCAGTTCGCAGACAGGGGGTCAGCCCCAGCATTTT. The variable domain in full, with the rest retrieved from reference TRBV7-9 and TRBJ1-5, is DTGVSQNPRHKITKRGQNVTFRCDPISEHNRLYWYRQTLGQGPEFLTYFQNEAQLEKSRLLSDRFSAERPKGSFSTLEIQRTEQGDSAMYLCASSSQTGGQPQHFGDGTRLSIL.

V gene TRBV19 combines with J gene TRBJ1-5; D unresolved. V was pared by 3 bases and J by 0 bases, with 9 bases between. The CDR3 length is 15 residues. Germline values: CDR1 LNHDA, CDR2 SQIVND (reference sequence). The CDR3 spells CASSIWENSNQPQHF. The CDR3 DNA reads TGTGCCAGTAGTATTTGGGAGAATAGCAATCAGCCCCAGCATTTT. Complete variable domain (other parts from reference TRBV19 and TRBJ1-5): DGGITQSPKYLFRKEGQNVTLSCEQNLNHDAMYWYRQDPGQGLRLIYYSQIVNDFQKGDIAEGYSVSREKKESFPLTVTSAQKNPTAFYLCASSIWENSNQPQHFGDGTRLSIL.

The DNA for the CDR3 is TGCGCCAGCAGCTTGGAGGAGACCGGGGAGCTGTTTTTT. Translating gives CASSLEETGELFF. This chain uses TRBV5-1 with TRBJ2-2; D gene unclear. CDR1 SGHRS and CDR2 YFSETQ come from the germline V gene. There are 13 residues in the CDR3. Trimming left V 0 bases short and J 5 bases short, with 5 bases between.

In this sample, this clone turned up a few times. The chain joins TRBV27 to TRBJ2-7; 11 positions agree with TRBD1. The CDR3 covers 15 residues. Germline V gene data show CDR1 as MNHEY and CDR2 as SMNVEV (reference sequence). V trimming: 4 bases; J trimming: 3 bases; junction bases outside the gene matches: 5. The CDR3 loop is CASSYSGTGGYEQYF. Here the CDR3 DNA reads TGTGCCAGCAGTTACTCGGGGACAGGGGGCTACGAGCAGTACTTC.

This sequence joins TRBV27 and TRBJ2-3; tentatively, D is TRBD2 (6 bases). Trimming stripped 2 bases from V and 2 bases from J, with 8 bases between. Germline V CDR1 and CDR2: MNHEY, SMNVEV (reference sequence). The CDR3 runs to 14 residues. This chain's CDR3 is CASSLGGNTDTQYF. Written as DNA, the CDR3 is TGTGCCAGCAGTTTAGGGGGGAACACAGATACGCAGTATTTT.

CDR3 in DNA: TGTGCCACCCGGGATGGGGGGGCCACAGATACGCAGTATTTT. Amino acids: CATRDGGATDTQYF. The rearrangement uses TRBV27 and TRBJ2-3, with D possibly matching TRBD2 (7 bases). Germline-derived CDR1 and CDR2 are MNHEY and SMNVEV (reference sequence). There are 14 residues in the CDR3. The V and J ends lost 10 bases and 2 bases respectively, with 16 bases between them.

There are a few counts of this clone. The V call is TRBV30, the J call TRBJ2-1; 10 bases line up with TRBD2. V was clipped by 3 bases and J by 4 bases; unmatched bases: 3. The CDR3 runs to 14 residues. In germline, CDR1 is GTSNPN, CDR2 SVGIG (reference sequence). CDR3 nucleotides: TGTGCCTGGAGGTCTAGCGGGAGTTACAATGAGCAGTTCTTC. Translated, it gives CAWRSSGSYNEQFF.

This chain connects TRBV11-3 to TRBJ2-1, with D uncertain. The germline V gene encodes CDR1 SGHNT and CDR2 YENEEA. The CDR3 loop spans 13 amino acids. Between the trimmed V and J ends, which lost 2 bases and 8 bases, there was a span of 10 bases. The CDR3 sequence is CASSLSHSYEQFF. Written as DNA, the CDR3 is TGTGCCAGCAGCTTATCCCATTCATATGAGCAGTTCTTC.